This T cell receptor beta chain was sequenced during a study of blood T cell repertoires in COVID-19. Method: immunoSEQ multiplex PCR; TCRdb's copy keeps in-frame clones and lacks some. The sample lists about 310,000 clones, 85% to 90% occurring once. On this clone: Within the sample, other DNA sequences also encode this same CDR3.

Sequenced: peripheral blood. The sequence was collected from a man in his sixties or seventies with acute or convalescent COVID-19.

The CDR3 nucleotides are TGTGCCAGCAGCAGGGGTACCTACGAGCAGTACTTC. Protein: CASSRGTYEQYF. This chain uses TRBV28 with TRBJ2-7; perhaps TRBD1 as D (6 bases). The CDR3 consists of 12 residues. V was cut by 6 bases and J by 2 bases, with 8 bases left in between. From germline, CDR1 is MDHEN and CDR2 SYDVKM.